This T cell receptor (beta chain) emerged from a study of post-analysis software for immune sequencing data. For the study at large: Relapsing-remitting, secondary progressive and progressive-relapsing forms made up the multiple sclerosis disease courses.

Unique molecular identifiers featured in each of the TCR beta cDNA libraries. From approximately 1 to 10 million T cells, 400,000 to 600,000 cDNA molecules were obtained. TCRdb passed the PCR reads through MiXCR, listing each CDR3 protein once. Here the sample spans 250,000 to 300,000 distinct CDR3 sequences, 36% being singletons. The study, taken as a whole, reports: Those with multiple sclerosis, the patient group, showed significantly lower normalized Chao1 diversity than controls.

Worth noting for this clonotype: The antigen remains undetermined.

This receptor was identified in a girl between 10 and 17 years old with multiple sclerosis. Source material: blood.

The CDR3 region is CASLRASGDREQFF. The CDR3 bases are TGCGCCAGTCTTCGGGCTAGCGGGGACAGGGAGCAGTTCTTC. The chain joins TRBV10-2 to TRBJ2-1; TRBD2 is a possible D gene (9 bases). CDR1 and CDR2 (germline): WSHSY, SAAADI. The CDR3 sequence is 14 residues long. The ends were cut back, 9 bases at V and 10 bases at J, with 22 bases in the middle.